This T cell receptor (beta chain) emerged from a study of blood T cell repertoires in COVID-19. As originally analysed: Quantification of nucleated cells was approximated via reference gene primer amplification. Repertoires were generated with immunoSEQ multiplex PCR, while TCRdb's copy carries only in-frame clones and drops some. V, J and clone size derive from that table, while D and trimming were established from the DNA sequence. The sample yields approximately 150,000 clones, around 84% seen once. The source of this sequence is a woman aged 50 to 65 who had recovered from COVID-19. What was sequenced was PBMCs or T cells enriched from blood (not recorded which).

The DNA for the CDR3 is TGTGCCAGTAGTCGTACAGGGAACACCATATATTTT. Its translation is CASSRTGNTIYF. The V call is TRBV19, the J call TRBJ1-3; possibly TRBD1 for D (6 bases). CDR1 is LNHDA and CDR2 is SQIVND in the germline V gene (reference sequence). CDR3 size: 12 residues. V lost 5 bases and J lost 7, with 9 bases in between.